A selection of T cell receptor beta chains follows, all from one sample in a study of OX40 agonist ivuxolimab in advanced cancers. Profiled with immunoSEQ multiplex PCR; TCRdb holds only in-frame clones, not every one. The table includes approximately 82,000 clones, more than 80% detected once. The specimen comprised CD4+ or CD8+ T cells sorted from blood, sampled in a trial of the OX40 agonist ivuxolimab. These receptors all come from an adult with an advanced solid tumor such as melanoma, head and neck, liver or kidney cancer. CDR3s include the opening cysteine and the closing phenylalanine or tryptophan. D genes are given only for firm matches. Only part of the rows carry a size: once, few, many, or a class if the clone is expanded.

len: 16
j_gene: TRBJ1-4
abundance: .
v_gene: TRBV28
d_gene: .
CDR3aa: CASSHITFATNEKLFF
CDR3nt: TGTGCCAGCAGTCACATTACCTTCGCAACTAATGAAAAACTGTTTTTT

len: 16
j_gene: TRBJ2-1
abundance: .
v_gene: TRBV19
d_gene: .
CDR3aa: CASSIEGRGFYNEQFF
CDR3nt: TGTGCCAGTAGTATAGAGGGGCGGGGTTTCTACAATGAGCAGTTCTTC

len: 16
j_gene: TRBJ1-6
abundance: .
v_gene: TRBV5-4
d_gene: TRBD1
CDR3aa: CASSFGGGPSLTPLHF
CDR3nt: TGTGCCAGCTCTTTCGGAGGGGGCCCTTCCTTGACACCCCTCCACTTT

len: 15
j_gene: TRBJ2-5
abundance: .
v_gene: TRBV5-4
d_gene: .
CDR3aa: CASSLGRTLGETQYF
CDR3nt: TGTGCCAGCAGCTTGGGGAGAACCCTCGGGGAGACCCAGTACTTC

len: 15
j_gene: TRBJ2-5
abundance: once
v_gene: TRBV13
d_gene: .
CDR3aa: CASSSLHSLYVTQYF
CDR3nt: TGTGCCAGCAGCTCACTACACAGCTTGTACGTGACCCAGTACTTC

len: 13
j_gene: TRBJ1-1
abundance: .
v_gene: TRBV4-3
d_gene: .
CDR3aa: CASSLTGHTEAFF
CDR3nt: TGCGCCAGCAGCCTTACAGGGCACACTGAAGCTTTCTTT

len: 12
j_gene: TRBJ1-2
abundance: .
v_gene: TRBV28
d_gene: .
CDR3aa: CASSLSNYGYTF
CDR3nt: TGTGCCAGCAGTTTAAGTAACTATGGCTACACCTTC

len: 14
j_gene: TRBJ2-3
abundance: .
v_gene: TRBV19
d_gene: .
CDR3aa: CASSMGLYTDTQYF
CDR3nt: TGTGCCAGTAGCATGGGACTGTACACAGATACGCAGTATTTT

len: 17
j_gene: TRBJ2-3
abundance: .
v_gene: TRBV7-6
d_gene: TRBD2
CDR3aa: CASSPPSPGLAQDTQYF
CDR3nt: TGTGCCAGCAGCCCCCCATCTCCGGGACTAGCACAAGATACGCAGTATTTT

len: 17
j_gene: TRBJ2-7
abundance: .
v_gene: TRBV7-6
d_gene: TRBD2
CDR3aa: CASSLFPGTSGVVEQYF
CDR3nt: TGTGCCAGCAGCTTATTCCCGGGGACTAGCGGGGTAGTCGAGCAGTACTTC

len: 14
j_gene: TRBJ1-4
abundance: .
v_gene: TRBV28
d_gene: .
CDR3aa: CASSSGSRLEKLFF
CDR3nt: TGTGCCAGCAGCTCTGGGTCGCGACTGGAAAAACTGTTTTTT

len: 18
j_gene: TRBJ2-5
abundance: .
v_gene: TRBV7-9
d_gene: TRBD1
CDR3aa: CASSFQRQGQGGPETQYF
CDR3nt: TGTGCCAGCAGCTTCCAGCGTCAAGGACAGGGGGGACCGGAGACCCAGTACTTC

len: 15
j_gene: TRBJ1-6
abundance: .
v_gene: TRBV5-1
d_gene: TRBD1
CDR3aa: CASSLVEGGNSPLHF
CDR3nt: TGCGCCAGCAGCTTGGTAGAAGGGGGCAATTCACCCCTCCACTTT

len: 13
j_gene: TRBJ2-3
abundance: .
v_gene: TRBV2
d_gene: .
CDR3aa: CASSELGPDTQYF
CDR3nt: TGTGCCAGCAGTGAGCTGGGCCCAGATACGCAGTATTTT